This TCR beta chain was observed in a study of blood T cell repertoires in COVID-19. Overall study: From T cells, B-cell-depleted T cells, or PBMCs came the material, which was cDNA or gDNA.

Germline lookup yields CDR1 LNHDA and CDR2 SQIVND (reference sequence). This CDR3 contains 15 residues. Trimming cost V 3 bases and J 7 bases; bases outside gene matches: 9. Using immunoSEQ multiplex PCR, the repertoire was profiled, and TCRdb retains in-frame clones only, with some absent. In the table there are about 390,000 clones, 80% to 90% of which are singletons. Material for sequencing was peripheral blood. This chain connects TRBV19 to TRBJ2-1, with TRBD2 identical over 7 bases. This TCR came from a woman aged 55-69 years with COVID-19, enrolled during active disease. The CDR3 sequence is CASSMGGGEWNEQFF. In DNA, the CDR3 is TGTGCCAGTAGTATGGGGGGGGGTGAATGGAATGAGCAGTTCTTC.